These T cell receptor beta chains were read from a single sample in a study of blood T cells in healthy people across ages. Each CDR3 protein gets one entry after TCRdb re-called the 5' RACE reads with MiXCR. Of fewer than 900,000 distinct CDR3 sequences in the sample, about 42% are singletons; the top ten hold 20% to 25%. What was sequenced was blood. Receptors were obtained from a woman aged 55 to 70 in good health. Each CDR3 is given with its conserved first and last residue. The order of the fields is V gene, J gene, CDR3 protein.

V gene: TRBV12-3/TRBV12-4; J gene: TRBJ2-1; CDR3 protein: CACGGGGEQFF
V gene: TRBV6-2/TRBV6-3; J gene: TRBJ2-1; CDR3 protein: CASTPSVGEQFF
V gene: TRBV29-1; J gene: TRBJ1-5; CDR3 protein: CSVATGENQPQHF
V gene: TRBV27; J gene: TRBJ2-5; CDR3 protein: CASQGPGLAGEYQETQYF
V gene: TRBV5-6; J gene: TRBJ2-5; CDR3 protein: CASNPEGQETQYF
V gene: TRBV6-6; J gene: TRBJ1-4; CDR3 protein: CASSTTGSEKLFF
V gene: TRBV5-1; J gene: TRBJ2-3; CDR3 protein: CASSLGQGDTQYF
V gene: TRBV9; J gene: TRBJ2-1; CDR3 protein: CASSVGGISSYNEQFF
V gene: TRBV20-1; J gene: TRBJ1-1; CDR3 protein: CSARERETEAFF
V gene: TRBV20-1; J gene: TRBJ2-7; CDR3 protein: CSAPGTGRIDEQYF
V gene: TRBV7-9; J gene: TRBJ1-4; CDR3 protein: CASSSRDRGVGEKLFF
V gene: TRBV25-1; J gene: TRBJ2-5; CDR3 protein: CASSLPGEETQYF
V gene: TRBV7-2; J gene: TRBJ2-3; CDR3 protein: CASSLVGLAAFGDTQYF
V gene: TRBV6-2/TRBV6-3; J gene: TRBJ2-1; CDR3 protein: CASRPSGGRAPEQFF
V gene: TRBV12-5; J gene: TRBJ2-3; CDR3 protein: CASGFTGGQATDTQYF
V gene: TRBV27; J gene: TRBJ2-7; CDR3 protein: CASSWREGPYEQYF
V gene: TRBV3-1; J gene: TRBJ2-5; CDR3 protein: CASSQRAGQETQYF
V gene: TRBV7-3; J gene: TRBJ2-1; CDR3 protein: CASSPSSGRVEQFF
V gene: TRBV12-3/TRBV12-4; J gene: TRBJ2-1; CDR3 protein: CASSSRRAGLAYNEQFF
V gene: TRBV6-6; J gene: TRBJ2-2; CDR3 protein: CASSYSVMNTEELFF
V gene: TRBV7-2; J gene: TRBJ1-2; CDR3 protein: CASSPTGRGYTF
V gene: TRBV29-1; J gene: TRBJ2-1; CDR3 protein: CSVPQAGPYNEQFF
V gene: TRBV7-2; J gene: TRBJ2-7; CDR3 protein: CASSYYSLAGTYEQYF
V gene: TRBV5-1; J gene: TRBJ1-1; CDR3 protein: CASSLNRGLGDSTEAFF
V gene: TRBV7-9; J gene: TRBJ1-2; CDR3 protein: CASSLGSFLQSRVTFYSYTF
V gene: TRBV6-5; J gene: TRBJ2-3; CDR3 protein: CASSYAGEPTDTQYF
V gene: TRBV29-1; J gene: TRBJ1-4; CDR3 protein: CSAGQAGKLFF
V gene: TRBV5-1; J gene: TRBJ2-1; CDR3 protein: CASSPGGSYNEQFF
V gene: TRBV11-2; J gene: TRBJ2-7; CDR3 protein: CASSVSLGENYEQYF
V gene: TRBV20-1; J gene: TRBJ2-3; CDR3 protein: CSARDSGTDTQYF
V gene: TRBV10-3; J gene: TRBJ1-1; CDR3 protein: CAISGTAPEAFF
V gene: TRBV29-1; J gene: TRBJ1-2; CDR3 protein: CSVTTGDFYGYTF
V gene: TRBV2; J gene: TRBJ2-1; CDR3 protein: CASRASGSTNEQFF
V gene: TRBV4-2; J gene: TRBJ1-5; CDR3 protein: CASSHDEQTNQPQHF
V gene: TRBV20-1; J gene: TRBJ2-5; CDR3 protein: CSATDRGQETQYF
V gene: TRBV5-1; J gene: TRBJ2-7; CDR3 protein: CANSLQGQAYEQYF
V gene: TRBV2; J gene: TRBJ2-4; CDR3 protein: CASLGLAKNIQYF
V gene: TRBV5-8; J gene: TRBJ1-2; CDR3 protein: CASSLRLGGGYGYTF
V gene: TRBV5-1; J gene: TRBJ1-2; CDR3 protein: CASSLVGGGGYGYTF
V gene: TRBV20-1; J gene: TRBJ2-1; CDR3 protein: CSAERIAGASYNEQFF
V gene: TRBV4-3; J gene: NA; CDR3 protein: CASSPDFYNEQYF
V gene: TRBV6-6; J gene: TRBJ2-7; CDR3 protein: CASQEGRYEQYF
V gene: TRBV9; J gene: TRBJ2-3; CDR3 protein: CASSVRDTDTQYF
V gene: TRBV29-1; J gene: TRBJ1-4; CDR3 protein: CSVATNEKLFF
V gene: TRBV6-5; J gene: TRBJ2-5; CDR3 protein: CASGASGYPQETQYF
V gene: TRBV20-1; J gene: TRBJ1-5; CDR3 protein: CSAKGIGNQPQHF
V gene: TRBV20-1; J gene: TRBJ2-1; CDR3 protein: CSARGKSYNEQFF
V gene: TRBV7-3; J gene: TRBJ2-7; CDR3 protein: CASSLDVRGYEQYF
V gene: TRBV28; J gene: TRBJ2-5; CDR3 protein: CASSPLGYGREQYF
V gene: TRBV6-5; J gene: TRBJ2-2; CDR3 protein: CASSYSGDFAGELFF
V gene: TRBV9; J gene: TRBJ2-1; CDR3 protein: CASSVWGDSNEQFF
V gene: TRBV24-1; J gene: TRBJ1-5; CDR3 protein: CATRGQGANQPQHF
V gene: TRBV28; J gene: TRBJ2-3; CDR3 protein: CASRPGNGTDTQYF